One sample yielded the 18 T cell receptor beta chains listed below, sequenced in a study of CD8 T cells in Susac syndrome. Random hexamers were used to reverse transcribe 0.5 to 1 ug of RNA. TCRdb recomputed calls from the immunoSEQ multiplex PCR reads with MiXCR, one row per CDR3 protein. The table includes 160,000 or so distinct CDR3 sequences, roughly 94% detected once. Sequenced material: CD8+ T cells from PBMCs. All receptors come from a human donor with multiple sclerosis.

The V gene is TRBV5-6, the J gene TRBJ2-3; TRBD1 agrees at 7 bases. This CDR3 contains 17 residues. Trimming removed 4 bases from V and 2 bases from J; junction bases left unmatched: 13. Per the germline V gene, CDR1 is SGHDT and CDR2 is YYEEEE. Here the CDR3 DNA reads TGTGCCAGCAGCATGACTATTGGACAGGAACTCACAGATACGCAGTATTTT. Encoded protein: CASSMTIGQELTDTQYF.

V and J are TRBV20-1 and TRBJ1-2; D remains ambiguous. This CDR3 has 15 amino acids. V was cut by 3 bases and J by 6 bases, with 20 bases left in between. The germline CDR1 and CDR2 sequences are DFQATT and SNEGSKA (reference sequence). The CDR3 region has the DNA TGCAGTGCTAGCGAATTAGGACGGCTTGTCGATGGCTACACCTTC. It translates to CSASELGRLVDGYTF.

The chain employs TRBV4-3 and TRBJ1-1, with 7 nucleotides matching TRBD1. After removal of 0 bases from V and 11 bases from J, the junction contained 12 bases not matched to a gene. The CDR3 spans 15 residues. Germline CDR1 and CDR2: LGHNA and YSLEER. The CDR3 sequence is CASSQDEEQGRRAFF. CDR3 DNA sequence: TGCGCCAGCAGCCAAGATGAGGAACAGGGGAGAAGGGCTTTCTTT.

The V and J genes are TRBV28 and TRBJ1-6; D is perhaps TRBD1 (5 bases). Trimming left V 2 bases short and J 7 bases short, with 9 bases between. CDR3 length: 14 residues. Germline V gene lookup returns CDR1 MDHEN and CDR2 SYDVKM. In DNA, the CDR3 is TGTGCCAGCAGTTTACGGGGCCTCAATTCACCCCTCCACTTT. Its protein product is CASSLRGLNSPLHF.

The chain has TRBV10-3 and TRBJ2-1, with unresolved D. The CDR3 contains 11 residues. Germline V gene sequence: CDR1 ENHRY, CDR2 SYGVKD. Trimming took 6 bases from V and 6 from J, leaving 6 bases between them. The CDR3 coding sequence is TGTGCCATCAGCATGGGCAATGAGCAGTTCTTC. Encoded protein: CAISMGNEQFF.

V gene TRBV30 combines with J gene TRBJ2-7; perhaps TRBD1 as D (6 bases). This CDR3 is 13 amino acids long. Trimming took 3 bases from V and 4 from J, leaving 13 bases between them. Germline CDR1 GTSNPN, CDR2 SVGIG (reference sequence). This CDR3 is CAWSSRGGYEQYF. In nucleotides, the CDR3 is TGTGCCTGGAGCAGCAGGGGCGGATACGAGCAGTACTTC.

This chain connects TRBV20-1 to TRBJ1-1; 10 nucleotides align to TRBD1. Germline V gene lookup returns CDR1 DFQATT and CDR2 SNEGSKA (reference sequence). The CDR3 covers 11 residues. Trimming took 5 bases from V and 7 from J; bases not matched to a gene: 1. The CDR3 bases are TGCAGTGCTTGGACAGGGGGTGAAGCTTTCTTT. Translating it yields CSAWTGGEAFF.

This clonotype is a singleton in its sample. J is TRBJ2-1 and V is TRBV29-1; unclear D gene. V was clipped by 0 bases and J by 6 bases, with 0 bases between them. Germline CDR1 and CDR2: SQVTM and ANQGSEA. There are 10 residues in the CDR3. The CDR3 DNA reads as TGCAGCGTTGAAGACAATGAGCAGTTCTTC. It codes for CSVEDNEQFF.

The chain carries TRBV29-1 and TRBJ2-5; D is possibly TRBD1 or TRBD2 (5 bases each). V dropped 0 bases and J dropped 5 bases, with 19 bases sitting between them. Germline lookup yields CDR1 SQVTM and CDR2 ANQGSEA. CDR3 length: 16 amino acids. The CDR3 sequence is CSVEESGLAAGETQYF. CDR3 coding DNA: TGCAGCGTTGAAGAATCGGGGCTAGCAGCAGGGGAGACCCAGTACTTC.

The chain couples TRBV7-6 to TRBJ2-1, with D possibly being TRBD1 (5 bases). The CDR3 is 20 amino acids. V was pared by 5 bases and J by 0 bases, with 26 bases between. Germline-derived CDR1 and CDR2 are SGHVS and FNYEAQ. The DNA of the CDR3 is TGTGCCAGCAGCCCATTTTTGGGGCCCTCCGGTCCCAACTCCTACAATGAGCAGTTCTTC. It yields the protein CASSPFLGPSGPNSYNEQFF.

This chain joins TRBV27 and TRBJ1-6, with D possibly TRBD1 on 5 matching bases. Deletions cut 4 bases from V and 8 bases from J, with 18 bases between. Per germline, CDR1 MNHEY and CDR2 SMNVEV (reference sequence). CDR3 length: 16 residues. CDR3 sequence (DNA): TGTGCCAGCAGTTGGTCCGTGGGGGAACTCGATTCACCCCTCCACTTT. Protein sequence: CASSWSVGELDSPLHF.

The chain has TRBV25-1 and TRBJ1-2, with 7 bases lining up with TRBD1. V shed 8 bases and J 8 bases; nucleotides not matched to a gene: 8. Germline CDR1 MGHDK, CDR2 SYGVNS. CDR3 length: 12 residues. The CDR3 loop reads CASAGTVGGYTF. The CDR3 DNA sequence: TGTGCCAGCGCCGGGACAGTTGGCGGCTACACCTTC.

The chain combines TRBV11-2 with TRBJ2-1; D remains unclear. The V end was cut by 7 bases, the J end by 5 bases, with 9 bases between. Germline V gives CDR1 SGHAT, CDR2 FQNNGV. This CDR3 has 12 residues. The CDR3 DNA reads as TGTGCCAGCACCTCCCCGGACAATGAGCAGTTCTTC. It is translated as CASTSPDNEQFF.

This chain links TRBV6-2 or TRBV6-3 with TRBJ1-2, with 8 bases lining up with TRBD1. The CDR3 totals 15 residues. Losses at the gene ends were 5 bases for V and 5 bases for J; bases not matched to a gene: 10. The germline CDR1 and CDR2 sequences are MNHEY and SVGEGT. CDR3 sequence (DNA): TGTGCCAGCAGTACAACCTGGACAGGGCTATATGGCTACACCTTC. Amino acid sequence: CASSTTWTGLYGYTF.

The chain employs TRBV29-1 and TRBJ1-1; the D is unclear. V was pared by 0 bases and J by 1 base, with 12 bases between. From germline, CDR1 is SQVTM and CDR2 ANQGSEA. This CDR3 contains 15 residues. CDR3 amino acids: CSVEDRNRQNTEAFF. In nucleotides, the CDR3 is TGCAGCGTTGAAGATCGGAACAGACAGAACACTGAAGCTTTCTTT.

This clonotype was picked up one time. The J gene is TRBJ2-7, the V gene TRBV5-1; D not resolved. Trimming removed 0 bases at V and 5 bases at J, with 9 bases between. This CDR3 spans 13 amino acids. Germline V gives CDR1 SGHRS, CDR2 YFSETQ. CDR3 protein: CASSLAVADEQYF. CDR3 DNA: TGCGCCAGCAGCTTGGCCGTGGCGGACGAGCAGTACTTC.

In DNA form, the CDR3 reads TGTGCCAGCTCTGGACAGGGTAGCTCCTACGAGCAGTACTTC. Translated: CASSGQGSSYEQYF. The chain combines TRBV7-9 with TRBJ2-7; 8 bases agree with TRBD1. The V segment lost 8 bases and the J segment 0 bases; nucleotides outside the gene matches: 6. Germline V CDR1 and CDR2: SEHNR, FQNEAQ (reference sequence). The CDR3 is 14 residues long. Full variable domain (remainder filled in from reference TRBV7-9 and TRBJ2-7): DTGVSQNPRHKITKRGQNVTFRCDPISEHNRLYWYRQTLGQGPEFLTYFQNEAQLEKSRLLSDRFSAERPKGSFSTLEIQRTEQGDSAMYLCASSGQGSSYEQYFGPGTRLTVT.

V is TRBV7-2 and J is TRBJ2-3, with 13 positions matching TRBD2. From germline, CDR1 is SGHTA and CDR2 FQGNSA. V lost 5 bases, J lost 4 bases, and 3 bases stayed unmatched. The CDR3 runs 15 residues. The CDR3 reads CASSTSGGASDTQYF. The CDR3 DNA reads TGTGCCAGCAGCACTAGCGGGGGGGCGTCAGATACGCAGTATTTT.